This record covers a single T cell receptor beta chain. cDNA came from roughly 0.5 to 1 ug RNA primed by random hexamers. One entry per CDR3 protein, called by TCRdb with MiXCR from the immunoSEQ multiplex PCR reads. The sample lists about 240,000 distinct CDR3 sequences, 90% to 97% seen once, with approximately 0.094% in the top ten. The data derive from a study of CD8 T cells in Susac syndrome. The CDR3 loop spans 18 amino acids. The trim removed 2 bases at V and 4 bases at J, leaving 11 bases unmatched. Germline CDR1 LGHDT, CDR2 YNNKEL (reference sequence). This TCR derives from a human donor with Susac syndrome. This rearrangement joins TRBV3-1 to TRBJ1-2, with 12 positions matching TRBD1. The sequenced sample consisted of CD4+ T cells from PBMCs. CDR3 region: CASSQQRGTGGAGYGYTF. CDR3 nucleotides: TGTGCCAGCAGCCAACAAAGGGGGACAGGGGGCGCAGGCTATGGCTACACCTTC.